The 7 T cell receptor beta chains reported below all come from one sample, sequenced in a study of breast tumors, draining lymph nodes, adjacent tissues. Using its own MiXCR run on the multiplex PCR reads, TCRdb lists one record per CDR3 protein. The table lists 150,000 to 250,000 distinct CDR3 sequences, about 32% of them singletons, with approximately 4.5% in the top ten. Breast cancer patients provided tissue from their axillary draining lymph nodes. Sample: axillary lymph node tissue. All receptors derive from a female donor with breast cancer. Some clones in this sample may be carry-over from other donors' samples.

The chain is built from TRBV5-4 and TRBJ1-4; tentative D call: TRBD1 (5 bases). This CDR3 spans 14 amino acids. Per germline, CDR1 SGHNT and CDR2 YYREEE (reference sequence). Trimming stripped 3 bases from V and 7 bases from J, with 13 bases between. The CDR3 spells CASSSGTGSEKLFF. The CDR3 nucleotides read TGTGCCAGCAGCTCAGGGACGGGGAGTGAAAAACTGTTTTTT.

This clonotype showed up many times. The chain is built from TRBV3-1 and TRBJ2-5, with 8 bases matching TRBD2. Germline V lookup: CDR1 LGHDT, CDR2 YNNKEL (reference sequence). The CDR3 runs to 15 residues. The V gene end was trimmed by 5 bases and the J gene end by 2 bases; junction bases not matched to a gene: 7. The CDR3 nucleotides are TGTGCCAGCAGCTATACTAGCGGAGGACAAGAGACCCAGTACTTC. Protein product: CASSYTSGGQETQYF.

The table lists this clonotype with many counts. The V call is TRBV5-1, the J call TRBJ2-5; either TRBD1 or TRBD2 may supply D (5 bases each). The CDR3 is 14 residues long. The ends were cut back, 0 bases at V and 8 bases at J, with 14 bases in the middle. Per germline, CDR1 SGHRS and CDR2 YFSETQ. In DNA form, the CDR3 reads TGCGCCAGCAGCTTGGAAGGATATGGGGACACCCAGTACTTC. It translates to CASSLEGYGDTQYF.

This clonotype was seen a handful of times. V and J are TRBV28 and TRBJ2-1; the match to TRBD2 covers 7 bases. This CDR3 spans 14 amino acids. Germline CDR1 is MDHEN and CDR2 is SYDVKM. V dropped 6 bases and J dropped 8; count of bases not matched to a gene: 10. DNA of the CDR3: TGTGCCAGCAGCACCCTCGGGAGGTCCGATGAGCAGTTCTTC. Encoded protein: CASSTLGRSDEQFF.

This clonotype was seen ten or more times. The chain employs TRBV7-2 and TRBJ1-2; unclear D gene. V lost 1 base and J 6 bases, leaving 15 bases between the germline ends. The germline gives CDR1 SGHTA, CDR2 FQGNSA. CDR3 length: 15 residues. As DNA, the CDR3 is TGTGCCAGCAGCTTAGAGCCCACCGTTACAGATGGCTACACCTTC. Translating it yields CASSLEPTVTDGYTF. The full variable domain, in which reference TRBV7-2 and TRBJ1-2 provide the parts outside the CDR3, is GAGVSQSPSNKVTEKGKDVELRCDPISGHTALYWYRQSLGQGLEFLIYFQGNSAPDKSGLPSDRFSAERTGGSVSTLTIQRTQQEDSAVYLCASSLEPTVTDGYTFGSGTRLTVV.

V gene TRBV29-1 combines with J gene TRBJ2-5; 11 bases map to TRBD1. V lost 4 bases, J lost 3 bases, and 13 bases stayed unmatched. This CDR3 has 17 amino acids. CDR1 is SQVTM and CDR2 is ANQGSEA in the germline V gene. CDR3 nucleotides: TGCAGCGTTGTTTACTACTTAGGGGACAGGGGGAAAGAGACCCAGTACTTC. Translating gives CSVVYYLGDRGKETQYF.

With regard to this clonotype: This may arise from a read error, as a much more abundant clone is one base away. This likely comes from a read error, as the CDR3 has no conserved phenylalanine or tryptophan at its end. The rearrangement uses TRBV19 and TRBJ1-2; D might be TRBD1 (5 bases). V was shortened by 7 bases and J by 6 bases, with 24 bases between the two germline ends. The CDR3 covers 16 residues. Germline V gives CDR1 LNHDA, CDR2 SQIVND (reference sequence). CDR3 coding DNA: TGTGCCAGTACCCGCCGGGGGGACCAACCCCAGAATGGCTACACCTCC. Translated, it gives CASTRRGDQPQNGYTS.